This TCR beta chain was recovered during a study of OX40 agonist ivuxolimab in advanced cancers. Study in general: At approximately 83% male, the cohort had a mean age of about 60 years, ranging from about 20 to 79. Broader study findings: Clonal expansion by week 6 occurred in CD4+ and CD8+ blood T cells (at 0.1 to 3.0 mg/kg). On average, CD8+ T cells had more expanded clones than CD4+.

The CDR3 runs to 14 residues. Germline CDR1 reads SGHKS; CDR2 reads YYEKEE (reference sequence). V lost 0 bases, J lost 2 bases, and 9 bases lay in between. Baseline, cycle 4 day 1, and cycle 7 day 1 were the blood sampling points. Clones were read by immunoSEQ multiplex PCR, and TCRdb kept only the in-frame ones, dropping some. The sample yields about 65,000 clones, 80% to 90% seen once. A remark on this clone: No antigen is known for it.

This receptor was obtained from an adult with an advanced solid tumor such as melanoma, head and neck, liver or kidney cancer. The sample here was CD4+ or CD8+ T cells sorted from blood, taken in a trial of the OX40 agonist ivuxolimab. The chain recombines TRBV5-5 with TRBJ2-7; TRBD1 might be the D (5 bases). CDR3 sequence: CASSLVGAPYEQYV. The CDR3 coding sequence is TGTGCCAGCAGCTTGGTAGGGGCCCCCTACGAGCAGTACGTC.